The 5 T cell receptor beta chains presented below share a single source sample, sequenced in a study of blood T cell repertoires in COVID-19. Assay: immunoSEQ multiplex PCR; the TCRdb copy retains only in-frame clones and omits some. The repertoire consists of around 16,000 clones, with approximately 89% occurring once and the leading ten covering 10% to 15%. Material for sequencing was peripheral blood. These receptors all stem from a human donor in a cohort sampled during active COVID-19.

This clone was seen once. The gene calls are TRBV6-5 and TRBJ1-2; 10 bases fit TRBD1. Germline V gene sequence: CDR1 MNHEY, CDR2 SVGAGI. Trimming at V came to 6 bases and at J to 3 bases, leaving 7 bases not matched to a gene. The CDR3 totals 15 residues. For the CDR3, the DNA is TGTGCCAGCAGCCGCGCCGGGACAGGGGACTATGGCTACACCTTC. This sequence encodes CASSRAGTGDYGYTF.

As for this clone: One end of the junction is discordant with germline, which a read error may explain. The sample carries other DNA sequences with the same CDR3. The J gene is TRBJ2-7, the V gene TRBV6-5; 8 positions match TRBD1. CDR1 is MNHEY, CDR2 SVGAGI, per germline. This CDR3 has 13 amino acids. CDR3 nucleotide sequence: TGTGCCAGCAATCCTGGACAGGGCCACGAGCAGTACTTT. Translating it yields CASNPGQGHEQYF.

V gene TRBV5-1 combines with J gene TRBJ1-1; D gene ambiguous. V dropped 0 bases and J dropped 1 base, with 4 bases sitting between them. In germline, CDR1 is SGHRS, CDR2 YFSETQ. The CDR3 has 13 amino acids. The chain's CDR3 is CASSLDWNTEAFF. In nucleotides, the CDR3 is TGCGCCAGCAGCTTGGACTGGAACACTGAAGCTTTCTTT.

The CDR3 DNA reads TGTGCCACTGGAGTAGCGGGGGGAGGTGCTACAGATACGCAGTATTTT. Translating it yields CATGVAGGGATDTQYF. The V call is TRBV10-3, the J call TRBJ2-3, with 10 positions matching TRBD2. The CDR3 has 16 residues. J lost 3 bases, V lost 10 bases, and 13 bases had no gene match. In germline, CDR1 is ENHRY, CDR2 SYGVKD.

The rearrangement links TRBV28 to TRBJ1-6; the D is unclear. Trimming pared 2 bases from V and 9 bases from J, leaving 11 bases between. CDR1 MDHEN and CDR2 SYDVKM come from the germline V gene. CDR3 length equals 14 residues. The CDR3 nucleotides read TGTGCCAGCAGTTTAGCGGCTGGCGGTTCACCCCTCCACTTT. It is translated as CASSLAAGGSPLHF.